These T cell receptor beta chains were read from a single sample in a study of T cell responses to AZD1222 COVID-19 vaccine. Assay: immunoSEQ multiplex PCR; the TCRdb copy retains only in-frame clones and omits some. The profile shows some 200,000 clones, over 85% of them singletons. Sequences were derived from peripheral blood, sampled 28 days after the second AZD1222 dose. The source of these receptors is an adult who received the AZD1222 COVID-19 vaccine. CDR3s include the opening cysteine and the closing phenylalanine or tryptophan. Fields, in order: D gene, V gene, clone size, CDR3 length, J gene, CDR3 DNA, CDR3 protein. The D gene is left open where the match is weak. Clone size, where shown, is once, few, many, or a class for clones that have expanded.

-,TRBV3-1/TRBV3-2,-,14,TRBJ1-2,TGTGCCAGCAGCCAAGGGGAGGGCGGCTATGGCTACACCTTC,CASSQGEGGYGYTF
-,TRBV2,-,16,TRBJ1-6,TGTGCCAGCAGTGAAATCGGGAGCTCCTATAATTCACCCCTCCACTTT,CASSEIGSSYNSPLHF
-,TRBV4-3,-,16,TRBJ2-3,TGCGCCAGCAGCCAAGGGAGGGACCCCGGCACAGATACGCAGTATTTT,CASSQGRDPGTDTQYF
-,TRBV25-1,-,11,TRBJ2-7,TGTGCCAGCAGTAGATACTACGAGCAGTACTTC,CASSRYYEQYF
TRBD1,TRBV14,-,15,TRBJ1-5,TGTGCCAGCAGCCCCCGCAGGGGGAGCAATCAGCCCCAGCATTTT,CASSPRRGSNQPQHF
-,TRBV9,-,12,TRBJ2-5,TGTGCCAGCAGGGGCCCACAAGAGACCCAGTACTTC,CASRGPQETQYF
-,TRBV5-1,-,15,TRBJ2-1,TGCGCCAGCAGCTTGCTACTTACCCAAGACAATGAGCAGTTCTTC,CASSLLLTQDNEQFF
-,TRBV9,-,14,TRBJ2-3,TGTGCCAGCAGCGTAGTTGCCTTTACAGATACGCAGTATTTT,CASSVVAFTDTQYF
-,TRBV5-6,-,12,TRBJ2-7,TGTGCCAGCAGCTTGAGGGCATACGAGCAGTACTTC,CASSLRAYEQYF
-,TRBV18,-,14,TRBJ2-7,TGTGCCAGCTCACCACCGGTGACTCGGCACGAGCAGTACTTC,CASSPPVTRHEQYF
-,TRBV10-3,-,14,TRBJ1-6,TGTGCCATCAGTGAGAAAGTGGGAGGTTCACCCCTCCACTTT,CAISEKVGGSPLHF
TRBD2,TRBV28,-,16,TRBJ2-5,TGTGCCAGCAGTTTACCTAGCGGGGATTTACAAGAGACCCAGTACTTC,CASSLPSGDLQETQYF
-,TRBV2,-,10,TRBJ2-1,TGTGCCAGCAGTGAGTATGAGCAGTTCTTC,CASSEYEQFF
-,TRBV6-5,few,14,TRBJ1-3,TGTGCCAGCAGCGAGGGCGGCTCTGGAAACACCATATATTTT,CASSEGGSGNTIYF
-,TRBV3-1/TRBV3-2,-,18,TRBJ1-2,TGTGCCAGCAGCCAATCACAGAGCAGGTGGGCGGCAAACTATGGCTACACCTTC,CASSQSQSRWAANYGYTF
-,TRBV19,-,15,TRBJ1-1,TGTGCCAGTAGTACCCTTGGGGCCCCGAACACTGAAGCTTTCTTT,CASSTLGAPNTEAFF
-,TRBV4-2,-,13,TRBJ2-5,TGTGCCAGCAGTCCCACGAGAGAAGAGACCCAGTACTTC,CASSPTREETQYF
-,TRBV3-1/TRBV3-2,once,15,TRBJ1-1,TGTGCCAGCAGCCAAACATTCAGGGCGGGCACTGAAGCTTTCTTT,CASSQTFRAGTEAFF
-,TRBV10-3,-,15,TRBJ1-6,TGTGCCATCAGGAGGGACGGTACCTATAATTCACCCCTCCACTTT,CAIRRDGTYNSPLHF
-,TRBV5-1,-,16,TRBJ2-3,TGCGCCAGCAGCTTGGAAAACAGGGCGGACACAGATACGCAGTATTTT,CASSLENRADTDTQYF
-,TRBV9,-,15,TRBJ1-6,TGTGCCAGCAGGGGAGACGGCGGGTATAATTCACCCCTCCACTTT,CASRGDGGYNSPLHF
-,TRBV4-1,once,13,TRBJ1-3,TGCGCCAGCAGCGTCCTCTCTGGAAACACCATATATTTT,CASSVLSGNTIYF
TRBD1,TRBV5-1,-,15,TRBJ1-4,TGCGCCAGCAGCTTCGGACAGGTCTCTAATGAAAAACTGTTTTTT,CASSFGQVSNEKLFF
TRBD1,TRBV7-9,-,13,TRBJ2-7,TGTGCCAGCAGTAACGACAGGGCCTACGAGCAGTACTTC,CASSNDRAYEQYF
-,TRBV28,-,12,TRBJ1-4,TGTGCCAGCCAAGCAACTAATGAAAAACTGTTTTTT,CASQATNEKLFF
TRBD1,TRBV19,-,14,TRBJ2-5,TGTGCCAGTACCCCGGACAGGGGACAAGAGACCCAGTACTTC,CASTPDRGQETQYF
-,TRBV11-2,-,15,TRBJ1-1,TGTGCCAGCAGCTTTCAACAGGGCTGGAACACTGAAGCTTTCTTT,CASSFQQGWNTEAFF
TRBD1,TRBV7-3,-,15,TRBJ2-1,TGTGCCAGCAGCCGTTCGGGACAGGGGGCATATGAGCAGTTCTTC,CASSRSGQGAYEQFF
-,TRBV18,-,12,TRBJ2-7,TGTGCCAGCTCACCGGGGACCTACGAGCAGTACTTC,CASSPGTYEQYF
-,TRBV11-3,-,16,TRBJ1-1,TGTGCCAGCAGCTTCGACAGTGGCGATCGGGTCTCTGAAGCTTTCTTT,CASSFDSGDRVSEAFF
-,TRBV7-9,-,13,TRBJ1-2,TGTGCCAGCAGCTTACGGGGGGCAAGGGGCTACACCTTC,CASSLRGARGYTF
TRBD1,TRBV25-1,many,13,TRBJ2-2,TGTGCCAGCAGGGATACAGGGGGCGGGGAGCTGTTTTTT,CASRDTGGGELFF
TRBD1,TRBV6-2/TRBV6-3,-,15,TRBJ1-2,TGTGCCAGCAGCCGAACTAAGACAGGGCACTATGGCTACACCTTC,CASSRTKTGHYGYTF
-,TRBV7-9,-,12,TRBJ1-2,TGTGCCAGCAGCTTGACTAACTATGGCTACACCTTC,CASSLTNYGYTF
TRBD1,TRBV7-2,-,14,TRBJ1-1,TGTGCCAGCAGCTTAACCGGGACAGTCACTGAAGCTTTCTTT,CASSLTGTVTEAFF
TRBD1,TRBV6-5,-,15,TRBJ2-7,TGTGCCAGCAGTTCGGGCTGGACAGGCACCTACGAGCAGTACTTC,CASSSGWTGTYEQYF
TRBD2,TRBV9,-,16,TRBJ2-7,TGTGCCAGCAGCGTAGGGACTAGCGGGACCTCCTACGAGCAGTACTTC,CASSVGTSGTSYEQYF